These 20 T cell receptor beta chains originate from one sample sequenced in a study of CD8 T cells in ankylosing spondylitis. Findings of the study overall: What appeared characteristic of ankylosing spondylitis blood was a TCR beta motif of about eight highly homologous variants.

TCRdb independently ran MiXCR on the 5' RACE reads; one entry per CDR3 protein. The table records about 220,000 distinct CDR3 sequences, approximately 7.4% of them present only once. The antigens these receptors bind are not known. Sequenced: blood, either unsorted or a sorted T cell fraction (not recorded which). The source of these receptors is a male donor with ankylosing spondylitis.

This clonotype occurred many times. The chain is built from TRBV7-9 and TRBJ2-1, with D unresolved. Trimming pared 3 bases from V and 10 bases from J, leaving 10 bases between. There are 12 residues in the CDR3. CDR1 is SEHNR, CDR2 FQNEAQ, per germline (reference sequence). CDR3 amino acids: CASSFDKGEQFF. Written as DNA, the CDR3 is TGTGCCAGCAGCTTTGATAAAGGGGAGCAGTTCTTC.

This clonotype was seen a handful of times. V and J are TRBV19 and TRBJ2-3, with D tentatively TRBD1 (5 bases). Trimming took 2 bases from V and 5 from J, leaving 17 bases between them. The CDR3 consists of 16 residues. Germline V CDR1 and CDR2: LNHDA, SQIVND (reference sequence). The CDR3 DNA follows: TGTGCCAGTAGTATACAGGTCCAGGGCCGAGGAGATACGCAGTATTTT. Protein: CASSIQVQGRGDTQYF.

This clonotype was seen at least ten times. This chain links TRBV6-2 or TRBV6-3 with TRBJ1-2; D gene ambiguous. Germline assignment: CDR1 MNHEY and CDR2 SVGEGT. This CDR3 comprises 13 residues. Trimming shortened V by 0 bases and J by 4 bases, and 6 bases separated the two germline ends. The CDR3 coding sequence is TGTGCCAGCAGTTACTCGAACAGCTATGGCTACACCTTC. This translates into CASSYSNSYGYTF.

This clonotype came up many times. The chain links TRBV27 to TRBJ2-2, with TRBD2 matching over 8 bases. Trimming took 3 bases from V and 6 from J; bases not matched to a gene: 9. Germline loops: CDR1 MNHEY, CDR2 SMNVEV (reference sequence). The CDR3 consists of 16 residues. CDR3 nucleotide sequence: TGTGCCAGCAGTTTTGTTAGACGGGAGGGCCCCGGGGAGCTGTTTTTT. It translates to CASSFVRREGPGELFF.

This clonotype came up many times. The rearrangement joins TRBV4-1 to TRBJ2-3; D possibly corresponds to TRBD2 (5 bases). The germline gives CDR1 MGHRA, CDR2 YSYEKL. This CDR3 is built from 12 residues. V was cut by 3 bases and J by 9 bases, with 10 bases left in between. CDR3 sequence (DNA): TGCGCCAGCAGCCAGAACCCGGGGACGCAGTATTTT. Amino acids: CASSQNPGTQYF.

Many counts were recorded for this clonotype. The J gene is TRBJ2-5, the V gene TRBV29-1; 7 nucleotides match TRBD1. Germline CDR1 and CDR2: SQVTM and ANQGSEA. CDR3 size: 16 residues. With V trimmed by 1 base and J by 4 bases, 12 bases remained unmatched. The chain's CDR3 is CSVEGVDRTAGETQYF. The CDR3, as DNA: TGCAGCGTTGAAGGAGTGGACAGGACGGCAGGAGAGACCCAGTACTTC.

This chain links TRBV25-1 with TRBJ2-1; D ambiguous. The V end was cut by 6 bases, the J end by 3 bases, with 6 bases between. Germline assignment: CDR1 MGHDK and CDR2 SYGVNS. The CDR3 sequence is 12 residues long. The DNA of the CDR3 is TGTGCCAGCAGAACAGACTACAATGAGCAGTTCTTC. Translated, it gives CASRTDYNEQFF.

This clonotype came up many times. The chain links TRBV27 to TRBJ1-5; D ambiguous. Trimming removed 3 bases at V and 4 bases at J, with 13 bases between. CDR1 is MNHEY and CDR2 is SMNVEV in the germline V gene (reference sequence). The length of the CDR3 is 15 residues. The DNA for the CDR3 is TGTGCCAGCAGTTTCCTCGCGGGGTTAAATCAGCCCCAGCATTTT. This translates into CASSFLAGLNQPQHF.

The chain employs TRBV7-8 and TRBJ1-2; tentative D call: TRBD1 (6 bases). CDR3 length equals 15 residues. Trimming removed 1 base from V and 0 bases from J, with 9 bases in between. The germline gives CDR1 SGHVS, CDR2 FQNEAQ. Here the CDR3 reads CASSLEDRPNYGYTF. CDR3 bases: TGTGCCAGCAGCTTAGAGGACAGACCTAACTATGGCTACACCTTC.

The genes are TRBV5-4 and TRBJ1-2, with D unresolved. This CDR3 is 14 amino acids long. Trimming pared 5 bases from V and 2 bases from J, leaving 13 bases between. Germline V lookup: CDR1 SGHNT, CDR2 YYREEE (reference sequence). The CDR3 sequence: CASRPNRVNYGYTF. As DNA, the CDR3 is TGTGCCAGCAGACCTAACCGGGTCAACTATGGCTACACCTTC.

This clonotype was seen more than once but under ten times. The CDR3 DNA follows: TGTGCCAGCGGATGGGGGGGAGCGTACAATGAGCAGTTCTTC. This translates into CASGWGGAYNEQFF. The rearrangement uses TRBV27 and TRBJ2-1, with 7 bases identical to TRBD2. CDR1 and CDR2 from the germline V gene are MNHEY and SMNVEV (reference sequence). This CDR3 spans 14 amino acids. V was pared by 8 bases and J by 4 bases, with 8 bases of the junction left unmatched.

The chain uses TRBV27 and TRBJ2-1; TRBD2 agrees at 8 bases. Germline loops: CDR1 MNHEY, CDR2 SMNVEV (reference sequence). The junction had 17 bases not matched to a gene; V was cut back by 4 bases and J by 12 bases. CDR3 size: 16 residues. The chain's CDR3 is CASSSPGGPSARGQFF. In DNA, the CDR3 is TGTGCCAGCAGTTCTCCGGGGGGGCCTTCGGCGCGCGGGCAGTTCTTC.

In its sample, this clonotype was seen many times. V usage is TRBV4-3 and J usage is TRBJ2-1; 7 bases align to TRBD2. Looked up from germline, CDR1 is LGHNA and CDR2 is YSLEER. V lost 3 bases and J lost 4; bases outside the gene matches: 9. The CDR3 has 16 residues. CDR3 amino acids: CASSQGIAGLYNEQFF. The CDR3 coding sequence is TGCGCCAGCAGCCAGGGAATAGCGGGCCTTTACAATGAGCAGTTCTTC.

The chain links TRBV20-1 to TRBJ2-1, with D perhaps being TRBD1 or TRBD2 (5 bases each). CDR3 length equals 17 residues. Germline CDR1 DFQATT, CDR2 SNEGSKA (reference sequence). Trimming left V 0 bases short and J 7 bases short, with 22 bases between. CDR3 in amino acids: CSARDLPNSGTRNEQFF. CDR3 coding DNA: TGCAGTGCTAGAGACCTCCCGAACTCCGGGACGCGGAATGAGCAGTTCTTC.

This clonotype was detected many times. The chain has TRBV7-9 and TRBJ1-2; D unclear. Trimming took 2 bases from V and 4 from J, leaving 11 bases between them. The CDR3 is 14 residues long. In germline, CDR1 is SEHNR, CDR2 FQNEAQ (reference sequence). The CDR3 DNA sequence: TGTGCCAGCAGCTTAATTACTTCAGCCTATGGCTACACCTTC. This translates into CASSLITSAYGYTF.

This sequence joins TRBV6-1 and TRBJ1-2; no firm D call. This CDR3 is 13 amino acids long. Germline CDR1 MNHNS, CDR2 SASEGT. Trimming took off 6 bases at V and 3 bases at J, with 11 bases between the two ends. CDR3 sequence: CASSPQQYYGYTF. CDR3 in DNA: TGTGCCAGCAGCCCCCAGCAGTACTATGGCTACACCTTC.

There are a few counts of this clonotype. In nucleotides, the CDR3 is TGTGCCAGCAGTTTTGATTCTCTAGCCAAAAACATTCAGTACTTC. Its protein is CASSFDSLAKNIQYF. The chain combines TRBV12-3 or TRBV12-4 with TRBJ2-4; D gene unclear. The CDR3 contains 15 residues. V shed 3 bases and J shed 0 bases, with 9 bases lying between them.

This clonotype was seen ten or more times. The V and J genes are TRBV10-3 and TRBJ2-5; D remains unclear. The CDR3 length is 13 residues. Trimming shortened V by 8 bases and J by 4 bases, and 14 bases separated the two germline ends. Germline V CDR1 and CDR2: ENHRY, SYGVKD. CDR3 sequence: CAIRAVLRETQYF. The CDR3 DNA follows: TGTGCCATCCGCGCGGTACTGAGAGAGACCCAGTACTTC.

This clonotype was seen ten or more times. The chain has TRBV6-6 and TRBJ2-2; D remains ambiguous. V gave up 6 bases and J gave up 6 bases, with 2 bases separating them. CDR1 is MNHNY and CDR2 is SVGAGI in the germline V gene (reference sequence). The CDR3 runs 10 residues. Written as DNA, the CDR3 is TGTGCCAGCAGATCCGGGGAGCTGTTTTTT. This gives the protein CASRSGELFF.

This clonotype was detected many times. The V call is TRBV5-1, the J call TRBJ2-7; D remains ambiguous. Trimming removed 0 bases from V and 6 bases from J, with 7 bases in between. The V gene's germline CDR1 is SGHRS and CDR2 YFSETQ. The CDR3 has 12 amino acids. The CDR3 DNA reads as TGCGCCAGCAGCTTGGTCGGAAGCGAGCAGTACTTC. It yields the protein CASSLVGSEQYF.